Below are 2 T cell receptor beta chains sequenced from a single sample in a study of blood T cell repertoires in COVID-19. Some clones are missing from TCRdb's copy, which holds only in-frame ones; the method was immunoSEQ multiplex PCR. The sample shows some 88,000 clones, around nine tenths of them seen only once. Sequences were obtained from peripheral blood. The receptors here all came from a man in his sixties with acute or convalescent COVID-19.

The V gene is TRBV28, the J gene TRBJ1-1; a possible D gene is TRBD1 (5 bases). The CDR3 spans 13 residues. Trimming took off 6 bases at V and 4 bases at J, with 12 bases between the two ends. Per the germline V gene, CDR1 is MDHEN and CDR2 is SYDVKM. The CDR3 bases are TGTGCCAGCAGCCCGGGGGTAGTCACTGAAGCTTTCTTT. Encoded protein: CASSPGVVTEAFF. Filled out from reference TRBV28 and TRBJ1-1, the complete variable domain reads DVKVTQSSRYLVKRTGEKVFLECVQDMDHENMFWYRQDPGLGLRLIYFSYDVKMKEKGDIPEGYSVSREKKERFSLILESASTNQTSMYLCASSPGVVTEAFFGQGTRLTVV.

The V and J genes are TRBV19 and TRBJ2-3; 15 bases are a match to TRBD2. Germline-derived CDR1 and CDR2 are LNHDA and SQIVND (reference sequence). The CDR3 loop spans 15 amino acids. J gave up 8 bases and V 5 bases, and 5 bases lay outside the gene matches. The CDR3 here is CASSGLAGGGSTQYF. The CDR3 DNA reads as TGTGCCAGTAGTGGACTAGCGGGAGGGGGGAGTACGCAGTATTTT.